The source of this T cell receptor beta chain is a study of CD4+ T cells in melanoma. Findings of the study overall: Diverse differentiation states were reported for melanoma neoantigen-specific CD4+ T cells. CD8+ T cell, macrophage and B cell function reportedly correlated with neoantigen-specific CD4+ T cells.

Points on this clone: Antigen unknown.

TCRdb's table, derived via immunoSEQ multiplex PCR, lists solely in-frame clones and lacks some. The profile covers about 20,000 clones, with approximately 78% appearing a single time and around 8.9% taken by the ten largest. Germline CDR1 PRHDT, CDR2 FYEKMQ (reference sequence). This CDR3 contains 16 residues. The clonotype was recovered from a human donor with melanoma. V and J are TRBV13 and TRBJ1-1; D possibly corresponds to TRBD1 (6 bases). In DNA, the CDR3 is TGTGCTTCTACCTTAGACGGGGGGGCCATGAACACTGAAGCTTTCTTT. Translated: CASTLDGGAMNTEAFF.